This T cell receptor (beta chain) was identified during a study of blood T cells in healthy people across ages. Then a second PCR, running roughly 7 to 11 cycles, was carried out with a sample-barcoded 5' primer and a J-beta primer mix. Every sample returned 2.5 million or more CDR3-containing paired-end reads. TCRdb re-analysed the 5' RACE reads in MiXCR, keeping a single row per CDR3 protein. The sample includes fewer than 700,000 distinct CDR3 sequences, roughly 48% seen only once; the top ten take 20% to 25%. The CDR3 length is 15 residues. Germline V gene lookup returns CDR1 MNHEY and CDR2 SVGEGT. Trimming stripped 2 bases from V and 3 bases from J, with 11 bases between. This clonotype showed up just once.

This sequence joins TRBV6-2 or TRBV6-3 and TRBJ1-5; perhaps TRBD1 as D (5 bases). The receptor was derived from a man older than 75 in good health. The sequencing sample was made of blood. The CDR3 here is CASSYTRQFNQPQHF. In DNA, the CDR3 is TGTGCCAGCAGTTACACCCGACAGTTCAATCAGCCCCAGCATTTT.